Listed here are 8 T cell receptor beta chains from one sample, sequenced in a study of cytotoxic CD8 clonotypes in ibrutinib-treated CLL. Here immunoSEQ multiplex PCR was the method, and the copy in TCRdb shows in-frame clones only, minus some. The sample includes roughly 58,000 clones, approximately 54% of them seen just once. The source was PBMCs, collected at disease progression, from a patient treated with ibrutinib. These receptors were taken from a human donor with chronic lymphocytic leukemia.

This sequence joins TRBV27 and TRBJ2-1; possibly TRBD2 for D (6 bases). V lost 8 bases and J lost 1, with 24 bases in between. This CDR3 region has 18 residues. Germline loops: CDR1 MNHEY, CDR2 SMNVEV (reference sequence). The CDR3 loop reads CASRNLGGTVGSYNEQFF. For the CDR3, the DNA is TGTGCCAGCCGAAACCTCGGCGGGACCGTGGGATCCTACAATGAGCAGTTCTTC.

The chain uses TRBV5-1 and TRBJ1-5; no reliable D call. The CDR3 is made up of 15 amino acids. The germline gives CDR1 SGHRS, CDR2 YFSETQ. Trimming pared 0 bases from V and 3 bases from J, leaving 10 bases between. In DNA form, the CDR3 reads TGCGCCAGCAGCTTGGATGGGAGGTTCAATCAGCCCCAGCATTTT. Amino acids: CASSLDGRFNQPQHF.

The rearrangement links TRBV6-6 to TRBJ2-7; TRBD1 matches at 7 bases. This CDR3 is built from 15 residues. Per germline, CDR1 MNHNY and CDR2 SVGAGI (reference sequence). Trimming removed 2 bases from V and 5 bases from J; junction bases left unmatched: 9. This CDR3 reads CASSYPQTGSDEQYF. The CDR3 DNA sequence: TGTGCCAGCAGTTACCCCCAGACAGGGTCAGACGAGCAGTACTTC.

This clone was picked up a small number of times. This rearrangement joins TRBV5-1 to TRBJ1-6; D is uncertain. From germline, CDR1 is SGHRS and CDR2 YFSETQ. The CDR3 is 12 amino acids. The V and J ends lost 3 bases and 9 bases respectively, with 7 bases between them. CDR3 region: CASSSPGSPLHF. The CDR3 bases are TGCGCCAGCAGCTCACCAGGTTCACCCCTCCACTTT.

The sample holds one count of this clone. This rearrangement joins TRBV6-5 to TRBJ1-2; D is unclear. The CDR3 has 13 residues. The V and J ends lost 2 bases and 2 bases respectively, with 6 bases between them. Germline V gene data show CDR1 as MNHEY and CDR2 as SVGAGI. The CDR3, as DNA: TGTGCCAGCAGTTACCTCGGGAACTATGGCTACACCTTC. Translated: CASSYLGNYGYTF.

The chain uses TRBV6-5 and TRBJ2-3, with D unclear. Between the trimmed V and J ends, which lost 6 bases and 6 bases, there was a span of 7 bases. Germline CDR1 MNHEY, CDR2 SVGAGI. There are 11 residues in the CDR3. The chain's CDR3 is CASSHGDTQYF. CDR3 bases: TGTGCCAGCAGCCACGGGGATACGCAGTATTTT.

The chain joins TRBV7-2 to TRBJ1-1, with D unresolved. Germline V gene sequence: CDR1 SGHTA, CDR2 FQGNSA. Deletions cut 5 bases from V and 1 base from J, with 11 bases between. The length of the CDR3 is 14 residues. CDR3 sequence: CASSPYGPNTEAFF. In DNA form, the CDR3 reads TGTGCCAGCAGCCCCTACGGTCCGAACACTGAAGCTTTCTTT.

The chain employs TRBV19 and TRBJ2-3; possible D gene TRBD2, 5 bases. Trimming took 8 bases from V and 0 from J, leaving 12 bases between them. The CDR3 loop spans 14 amino acids. Germline CDR1 LNHDA, CDR2 SQIVND (reference sequence). CDR3 sequence reads: CASGGLPSTDTQYF. CDR3 DNA sequence: TGTGCCAGTGGCGGACTCCCTAGCACAGATACGCAGTATTTT.